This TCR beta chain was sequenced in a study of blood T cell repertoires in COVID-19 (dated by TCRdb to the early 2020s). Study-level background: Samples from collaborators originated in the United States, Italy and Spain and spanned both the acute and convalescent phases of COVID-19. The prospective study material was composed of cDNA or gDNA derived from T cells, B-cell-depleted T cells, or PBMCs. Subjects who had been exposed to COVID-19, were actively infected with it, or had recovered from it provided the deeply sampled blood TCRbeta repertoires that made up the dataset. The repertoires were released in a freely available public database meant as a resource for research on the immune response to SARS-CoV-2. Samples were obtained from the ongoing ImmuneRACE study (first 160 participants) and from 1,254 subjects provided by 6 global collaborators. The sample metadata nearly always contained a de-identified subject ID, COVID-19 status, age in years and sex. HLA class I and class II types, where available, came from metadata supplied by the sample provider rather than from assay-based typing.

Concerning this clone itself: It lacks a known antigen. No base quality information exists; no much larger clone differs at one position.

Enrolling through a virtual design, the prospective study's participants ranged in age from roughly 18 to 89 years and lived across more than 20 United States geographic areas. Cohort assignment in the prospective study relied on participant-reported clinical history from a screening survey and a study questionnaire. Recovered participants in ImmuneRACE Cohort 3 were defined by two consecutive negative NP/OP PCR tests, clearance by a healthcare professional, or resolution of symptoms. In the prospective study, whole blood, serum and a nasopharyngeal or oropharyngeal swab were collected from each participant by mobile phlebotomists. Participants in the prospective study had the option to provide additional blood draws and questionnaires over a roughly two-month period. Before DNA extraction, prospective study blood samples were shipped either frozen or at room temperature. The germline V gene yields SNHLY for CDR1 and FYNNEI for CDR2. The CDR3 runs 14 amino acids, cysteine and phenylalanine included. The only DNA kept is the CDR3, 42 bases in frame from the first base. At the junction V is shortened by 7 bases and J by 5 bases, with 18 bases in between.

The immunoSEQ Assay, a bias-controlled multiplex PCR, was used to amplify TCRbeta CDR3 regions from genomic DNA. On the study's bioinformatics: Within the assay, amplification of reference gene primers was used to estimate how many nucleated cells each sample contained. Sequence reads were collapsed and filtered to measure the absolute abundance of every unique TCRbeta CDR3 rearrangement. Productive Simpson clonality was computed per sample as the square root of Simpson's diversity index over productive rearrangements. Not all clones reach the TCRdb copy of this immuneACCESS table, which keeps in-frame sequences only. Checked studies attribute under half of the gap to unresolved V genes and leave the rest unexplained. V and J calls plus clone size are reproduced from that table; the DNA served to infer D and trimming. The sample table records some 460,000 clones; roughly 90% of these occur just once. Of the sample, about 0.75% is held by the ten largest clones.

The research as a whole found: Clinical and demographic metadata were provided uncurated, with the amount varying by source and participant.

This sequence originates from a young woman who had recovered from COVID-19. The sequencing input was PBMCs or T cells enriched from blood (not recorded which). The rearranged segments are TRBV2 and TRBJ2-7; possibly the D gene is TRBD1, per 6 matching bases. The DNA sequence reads TGTGCCAGCATAGGGTCGAGAGGGGACAACGAGCAGTACTTC. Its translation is CASIGSRGDNEQYF.